This T cell receptor beta chain was found in a study of cytomegalovirus exposure and HLA in healthy donors. Study-level points and caveats: Solely CMV serostatus was available to characterize immune exposure.

Germline loops: CDR1 LGHNA, CDR2 YSLEER. V lost 0 bases and J lost 1, with 9 bases in between. The CDR3 is 15 residues long. Points on this clone: Antigen: not known.

In nominal health when sampled, donors likely had unrecorded immune exposures nonetheless. The PCR employed 60 Vbeta primers together with 13 Jbeta primers. Repertoires were generated with immunoSEQ multiplex PCR, while TCRdb's copy carries only in-frame clones and drops some. The sample records approximately 100,000 clones, 65% to 75% being singletons. The receptor's source is a woman between 35 and 50 years old in good health and CMV-seronegative. The sequenced material came from PBMCs. The chain couples TRBV4-3 to TRBJ2-5; the D is unclear. The CDR3 nucleotides are TGCGCCAGCAGCCAAGATAGAACAGTCCAAGAGACCCAGTACTTC. It yields the protein CASSQDRTVQETQYF.